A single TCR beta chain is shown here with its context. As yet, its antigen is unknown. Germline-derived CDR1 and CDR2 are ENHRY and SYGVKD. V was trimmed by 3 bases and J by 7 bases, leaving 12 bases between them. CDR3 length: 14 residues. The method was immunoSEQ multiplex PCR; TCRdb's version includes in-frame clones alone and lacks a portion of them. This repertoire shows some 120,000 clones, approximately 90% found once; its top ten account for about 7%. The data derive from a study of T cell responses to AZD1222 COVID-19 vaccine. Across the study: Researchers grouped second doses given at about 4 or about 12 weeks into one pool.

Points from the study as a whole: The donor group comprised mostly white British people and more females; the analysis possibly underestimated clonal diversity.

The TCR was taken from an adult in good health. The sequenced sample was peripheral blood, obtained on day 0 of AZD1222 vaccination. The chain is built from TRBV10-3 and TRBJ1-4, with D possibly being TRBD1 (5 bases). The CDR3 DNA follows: TGTGCCATCAGTGACGGGACCCCAAGTGAAAAACTGTTTTTT. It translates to CAISDGTPSEKLFF.